This TCR beta chain was captured in a study of radiotherapy plus CTLA-4 blockade in lung cancer. Study-wide background: For around 18% of patients, objective responses occurred, and around 31% had disease control. General observations from the study: The best prediction of response reportedly came from early blood T cell clone dynamics, with interferon-beta. After radiotherapy and ipilimumab, tumor-derived clones expanded in peripheral blood.

The CDR3 is 14 residues long. Germline V gene data show CDR1 as KGHSH and CDR2 as LQKENI. V was trimmed by 6 bases and J by 0 bases, leaving 11 bases between them. Alongside CTLA-4 blockade with ipilimumab, patients with chemo-refractory metastatic non-small-cell lung cancer received focal radiation. Remarks on this clone: Its target is not known. The same CDR3 arises from other DNA sequences in this sample as well.

This table comes from immunoSEQ multiplex PCR, and its TCRdb copy is limited to in-frame clones, with some not included. The sample lists about 87,000 clones, around 86% occurring once. The sequenced sample was peripheral blood, obtained from a patient treated with radiotherapy plus ipilimumab. This receptor was identified in a human donor with non-small cell lung cancer that progressed on radiotherapy plus ipilimumab. The chain links TRBV18 to TRBJ1-1; maybe TRBD1 (6 bases). The CDR3 reads CASSPGQLNTEAFF. CDR3 DNA sequence: TGTGCCAGCTCCCCAGGACAGTTGAACACTGAAGCTTTCTTT.